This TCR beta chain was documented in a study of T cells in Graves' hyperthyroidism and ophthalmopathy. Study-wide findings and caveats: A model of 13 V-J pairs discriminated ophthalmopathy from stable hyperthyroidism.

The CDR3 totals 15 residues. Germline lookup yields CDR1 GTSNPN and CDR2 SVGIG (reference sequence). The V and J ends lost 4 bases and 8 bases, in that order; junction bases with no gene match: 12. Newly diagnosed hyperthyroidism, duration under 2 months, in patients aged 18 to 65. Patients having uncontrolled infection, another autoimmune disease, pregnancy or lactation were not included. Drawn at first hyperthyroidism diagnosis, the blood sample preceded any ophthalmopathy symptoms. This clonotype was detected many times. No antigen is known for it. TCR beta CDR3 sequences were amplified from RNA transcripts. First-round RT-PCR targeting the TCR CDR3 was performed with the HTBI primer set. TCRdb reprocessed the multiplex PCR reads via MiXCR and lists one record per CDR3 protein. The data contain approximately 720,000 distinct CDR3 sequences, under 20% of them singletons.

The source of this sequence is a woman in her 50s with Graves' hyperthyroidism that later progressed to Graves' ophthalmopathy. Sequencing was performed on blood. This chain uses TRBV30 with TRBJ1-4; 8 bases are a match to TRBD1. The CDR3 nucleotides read TGTGCCTGGAAGAAGGGGGACAGGAATAGAGAAAAACTGTTTTTT. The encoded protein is CAWKKGDRNREKLFF.